Presented here are 22 T cell receptor beta chains from one specimen sequenced in a study of OX40 agonist ivuxolimab in advanced cancers. Produced via immunoSEQ multiplex PCR; TCRdb's table is partial and in-frame only. In the table there are around 70,000 clones, about 85% of which are singletons. This sample comprised CD4+ or CD8+ T cells sorted from blood, obtained in a trial of the OX40 agonist ivuxolimab. These receptors all come from an adult with an advanced solid tumor such as melanoma, head and neck, liver or kidney cancer.

This clone was recorded only once. V and J are TRBV2 and TRBJ2-2; possibly TRBD1 for D (6 bases). Germline V gives CDR1 SNHLY, CDR2 FYNNEI. V lost 7 bases and J 6 bases, leaving 15 bases between the germline ends. This CDR3 is built from 14 residues. The CDR3 here is CASMGQRRSGELFF. The CDR3 DNA sequence: TGTGCCAGCATGGGACAAAGGAGATCCGGGGAGCTGTTTTTT.

This clone has just one count. This rearrangement joins TRBV19 to TRBJ2-6; 8 bases map to TRBD1. Per the germline V gene, CDR1 is LNHDA and CDR2 is SQIVND (reference sequence). The CDR3 extends over 17 amino acids. The ends lost 3 bases at V and 1 base at J; junction bases unmatched: 5. Here the CDR3 reads CASSIQGARSGANVLTF. The CDR3, as DNA: TGTGCCAGTAGTATTCAGGGGGCTCGGTCTGGGGCCAACGTCCTGACTTTC.

The rearrangement links TRBV10-3 to TRBJ2-3, with 10 bases that match TRBD2. The junction had 11 bases not matched to a gene; V was cut back by 3 bases and J by 2 bases. Germline assignment: CDR1 ENHRY and CDR2 SYGVKD. The CDR3 covers 18 residues. The CDR3 sequence: CAISDEREGQVSTDTQYF. CDR3 DNA sequence: TGTGCCATCAGTGATGAGCGGGAGGGCCAAGTATCCACAGATACGCAGTATTTT.

This clone came up a few times. V and J are TRBV10-3 and TRBJ1-2, with 9 bases aligning to TRBD1. The ends lost 10 bases at V and 8 bases at J; junction bases unmatched: 8. The CDR3 is made up of 12 amino acids. Looked up from germline, CDR1 is ENHRY and CDR2 is SYGVKD. The CDR3 bases are TGTGCCACCATAGGGACAGGGAGAGGCTACACCTTC. It encodes CATIGTGRGYTF.

The chain links TRBV19 to TRBJ1-2, with D possibly TRBD1 on 5 matching bases. Germline-derived CDR1 and CDR2 are LNHDA and SQIVND (reference sequence). V shed 6 bases and J shed 4 bases, with 15 bases lying between them. The CDR3 runs to 14 residues. The CDR3 protein is CASRQAAVSYGYTF. In nucleotides, the CDR3 is TGTGCCAGTAGACAGGCGGCAGTATCCTATGGCTACACCTTC.

This clone was found once. V gene TRBV7-3 combines with J gene TRBJ2-1; a possible D gene is TRBD2 (7 bases). The V end was cut by 8 bases, the J end by 4 bases, with 18 bases between. Germline-derived CDR1 and CDR2 are SGHTA and FQGTGA. This CDR3 spans 15 amino acids. CDR3 sequence reads: CASAKGGGFYNEQFF. The CDR3 DNA is TGTGCCAGCGCTAAGGGGGGGGGTTTTTACAATGAGCAGTTCTTC.

This clone was found once. V gene TRBV2 combines with J gene TRBJ2-1, with 7 bases matching TRBD1. V dropped 3 bases and J dropped 2; count of bases not matched to a gene: 4. The germline gives CDR1 SNHLY, CDR2 FYNNEI. The CDR3 totals 15 residues. CDR3 sequence (DNA): TGTGCCAGCAGTGAGGGCAGGGGGACCTACAATGAGCAGTTCTTC. Its translation: CASSEGRGTYNEQFF.

The rearrangement uses TRBV2 and TRBJ1-2; a possible D gene is TRBD1 (6 bases). Trimming pared 10 bases from V and 0 bases from J, leaving 15 bases between. Germline lookup yields CDR1 SNHLY and CDR2 FYNNEI. The CDR3 runs 14 residues. Here the CDR3 DNA reads TGTGCCAACTCCCAGGGGAGGTCTAACTATGGCTACACCTTC. Amino acids: CANSQGRSNYGYTF.

The chain has TRBV5-1 and TRBJ1-6; 12 bases match TRBD1. V trimming: 1 base; J trimming: 10 bases; junction bases outside the gene matches: 6. The germline CDR1 and CDR2 sequences are SGHRS and YFSETQ. The CDR3 has 16 residues. The chain's CDR3 is CASSLSHGTGGSPLHF. The CDR3 DNA sequence: TGCGCCAGCAGCTTGAGCCATGGGACAGGGGGCTCACCCCTCCACTTT. The full variable domain, its missing parts supplied by reference TRBV5-1 and TRBJ1-6, is KAGVTQTPRYLIKTRGQQVTLSCSPISGHRSVSWYQQTPGQGLQFLFEYFSETQRNKGNFPGRFSGRQFSNSRSEMNVSTLELGDSALYLCASSLSHGTGGSPLHFGNGTRLTVT.

This clone showed up just once. This chain links TRBV6-5 with TRBJ1-2; 7 bases map to TRBD1. The trim removed 2 bases at V and 4 bases at J, leaving 4 bases unmatched. The CDR3 is 14 residues long. CDR1 is MNHEY, CDR2 SVGAGI, per germline. CDR3 DNA sequence: TGTGCCAGCAGTTACGCGACAGGGCCCTATGGCTACACCTTC. Protein product: CASSYATGPYGYTF.

The chain joins TRBV6-5 to TRBJ1-2; D is perhaps TRBD1 (6 bases). CDR1 is MNHEY and CDR2 is SVGAGI in the germline V gene. The V end lost 7 bases, the J end lost 8 bases, and 20 bases lay between the germline ends. This CDR3 comprises 14 residues. CDR3 in DNA: TGTGCCAGCACCAACCGGGGACACCCTGGAGGCTACACCTTC. This sequence encodes CASTNRGHPGGYTF.

The rearrangement joins TRBV27 to TRBJ2-7; D is possibly TRBD2 (5 bases). The germline V gene has CDR1 MNHEY and CDR2 SMNVEV (reference sequence). There are 14 residues in the CDR3. The V end was cut by 3 bases, the J end by 2 bases, with 11 bases between. The CDR3 loop is CASSFGGYAYEQYF. In DNA form, the CDR3 reads TGTGCCAGCAGTTTTGGCGGGTACGCCTACGAGCAGTACTTC.

The chain carries TRBV7-2 and TRBJ1-2; D not certain. The CDR3 runs to 11 residues. Per the germline V gene, CDR1 is SGHTA and CDR2 is FQGNSA. This chain's CDR3 is CACTLNYGYTF. CDR3 DNA: TGTGCTTGCACCTTAAACTATGGCTACACCTTC.

The chain uses TRBV7-2 and TRBJ1-2; weak D call: TRBD1 (5 bases). CDR1 is SGHTA and CDR2 is FQGNSA in the germline V gene. V lost 1 base, J lost 5 bases, and 11 bases lay in between. The CDR3 consists of 14 residues. CDR3 in amino acids: CASSLGGDSYGYTF. DNA for the CDR3: TGTGCCAGCAGCTTAGGGGGGGATTCATATGGCTACACCTTC.

This chain uses TRBV13 with TRBJ1-6; unclear D gene. Germline lookup yields CDR1 PRHDT and CDR2 FYEKMQ (reference sequence). The CDR3 totals 12 residues. V was pared by 5 bases and J by 7 bases, with 6 bases between. Here the CDR3 reads CASSLINSPLHF. CDR3 in DNA: TGTGCCAGCAGCCTCATAAATTCACCCCTCCACTTT.

This clone was observed at least ten times. The chain is built from TRBV18 and TRBJ2-7, with D uncertain. Germline CDR1 reads KGHSH; CDR2 reads LQKENI. Trimming took 2 bases from V and 2 from J, leaving 7 bases between them. The CDR3 is 13 amino acids. For the CDR3, the DNA is TGTGCCAGCTCACCAGGCAATACCTACGAGCAGTACTTC. This encodes CASSPGNTYEQYF.

The chain couples TRBV5-6 to TRBJ2-7; no firm D call. The CDR3 runs to 14 residues. With 0 bases removed from V and 3 bases from J, the gap between germline ends came to 10 bases. Germline V gene lookup returns CDR1 SGHDT and CDR2 YYEEEE. This chain's CDR3 is CASSLVRRDYEQYF. The CDR3 DNA reads as TGTGCCAGCAGCTTGGTTCGGAGAGACTACGAGCAGTACTTC.

The V gene is TRBV11-2, the J gene TRBJ1-5; TRBD1 aligns across 8 bases. CDR1 and CDR2 from the germline V gene are SGHAT and FQNNGV. The CDR3 totals 15 residues. J lost 2 bases, V lost 4 bases, and 4 bases had no gene match. The CDR3, as DNA: TGTGCCAGCAGCTCGACAGGGGCTGGCAATCAGCCCCAGCATTTT. Its protein product is CASSSTGAGNQPQHF.

The V and J genes are TRBV6-6 and TRBJ2-7, with no clear D. This CDR3 comprises 13 residues. V dropped 6 bases and J dropped 6 bases, with 15 bases sitting between them. Per the germline V gene, CDR1 is MNHNY and CDR2 is SVGAGI (reference sequence). The CDR3 DNA follows: TGTGCCAGCAGCCCCATAAGTATGGGCGAGCAGTACTTC. This encodes CASSPISMGEQYF.

The genes are TRBV29-1 and TRBJ2-4; the match to TRBD2 covers 13 bases. Germline trimming cut 1 base from V and 8 bases from J; bases unmatched to any gene: 2. The germline V gene encodes CDR1 SQVTM and CDR2 ANQGSEA. The CDR3 has 14 amino acids. CDR3: CSVEGTSGGDIQYF. In DNA form, the CDR3 reads TGCAGCGTTGAAGGGACTAGCGGGGGAGACATTCAGTACTTC.

The CDR3: CASSFGGATNEKLFF. The DNA of the CDR3 is TGTGCCAGCAGTTTCGGAGGGGCAACTAATGAAAAACTGTTTTTT. The chain employs TRBV28 and TRBJ1-4, with a weak D call TRBD1 (5 bases). CDR3 length: 15 amino acids. V was clipped by 3 bases and J by 0 bases, with 8 bases between them. The germline gives CDR1 MDHEN, CDR2 SYDVKM.

J is TRBJ1-1 and V is TRBV5-1; no clear D gene. This CDR3 contains 15 residues. Trimming shortened V by 5 bases and J by 3 bases, and 17 bases separated the two germline ends. The germline V gene has CDR1 SGHRS and CDR2 YFSETQ. This CDR3 reads CASRYNDGPDTEAFF. The CDR3 nucleotides read TGCGCCAGCAGGTATAACGACGGACCGGACACTGAAGCTTTCTTT.